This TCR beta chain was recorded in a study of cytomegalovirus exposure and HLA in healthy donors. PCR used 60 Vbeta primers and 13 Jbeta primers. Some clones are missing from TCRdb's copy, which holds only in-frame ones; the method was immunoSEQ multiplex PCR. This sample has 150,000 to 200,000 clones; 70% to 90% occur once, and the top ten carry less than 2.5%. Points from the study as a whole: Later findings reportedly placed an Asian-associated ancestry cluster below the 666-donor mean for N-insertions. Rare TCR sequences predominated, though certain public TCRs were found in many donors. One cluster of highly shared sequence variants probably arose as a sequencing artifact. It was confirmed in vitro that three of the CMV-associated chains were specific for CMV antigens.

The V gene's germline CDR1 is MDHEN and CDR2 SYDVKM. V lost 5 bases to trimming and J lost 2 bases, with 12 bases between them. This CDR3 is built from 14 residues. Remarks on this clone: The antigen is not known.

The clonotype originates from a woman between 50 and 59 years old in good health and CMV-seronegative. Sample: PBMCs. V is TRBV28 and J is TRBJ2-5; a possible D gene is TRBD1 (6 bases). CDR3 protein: CASSHGQMQETQYF. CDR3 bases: TGTGCCAGCAGTCACGGACAGATGCAAGAGACCCAGTACTTC.